This is a list of T cell receptor beta chains from one sample in a study of OX40 agonist ivuxolimab in advanced cancers. Here immunoSEQ multiplex PCR was the method, and the copy in TCRdb shows in-frame clones only, minus some. The data show tens of thousands of clones, approximately 85% seen once. The sample here was CD4+ or CD8+ T cells sorted from blood, taken in a trial of the OX40 agonist ivuxolimab. These receptors were obtained from an adult with an advanced solid tumor such as melanoma, head and neck, liver or kidney cancer. CDR3s include the opening cysteine and the closing phenylalanine or tryptophan. D genes are given only for firm matches.

>TRBV7-2|TRBJ2-1|TRBD2
CASSLGLAQNNEQFF
>TRBV7-2|TRBJ2-7|NA
CASSLGAGPSYEQYF
>TRBV7-9|TRBJ2-2|NA
CASSLLEGAGELFF
>TRBV11-1|TRBJ1-1|NA
CASSLAAGATEAFF
>TRBV5-4|TRBJ2-4|TRBD2
CASSFTSGSGNIQYF
>TRBV30|TRBJ1-1|NA
CAWSVLVNTEAFF
>TRBV19|TRBJ1-5|NA
CASTWSFYSNQPQHF
>TRBV7-3|TRBJ2-1|NA
CASSKGLEAGNEQFF
>TRBV5-5|TRBJ2-7|TRBD2
CASSGGLAEGVQYF
>TRBV6-6|TRBJ2-3|NA
CASSYSRLGVTDTQYF
>TRBV2|TRBJ2-7|TRBD2
CASSEGGGSLGEQYF
>TRBV7-8|TRBJ1-2|TRBD1
CASSMLGTGDGYTF
>TRBV7-3|TRBJ2-7|TRBD2
CASSLGLAVRYEQYF
>TRBV5-4|TRBJ2-3|NA
CASSFLDTDTQYF
>TRBV29-1|TRBJ1-1|NA
CSVQGRSTEAFF
>TRBV19|TRBJ2-7|TRBD2
CATGTSGRSEQYF
>TRBV6-5|TRBJ1-5|TRBD1
CASSADRDQPQHF
>TRBV6-1|TRBJ2-7|NA
CASLRTTSVEQYF
>TRBV18|TRBJ1-5|TRBD1
CASSRSGQGGEPQHF
>TRBV5-1|TRBJ2-2|NA
CASSLLPRDSGELFF
>TRBV5-4|TRBJ1-1|TRBD1
CASSLRYRTGRNTEAFF
>TRBV6-1|TRBJ2-1|TRBD2
CASSQGLAEYNEQFF
>TRBV6-6|TRBJ1-1|NA
CASSYKVGTEAFF
>TRBV2|TRBJ1-4|NA
CASSELTNNEKLFF
>TRBV7-3|TRBJ1-3|NA
CASSRGTVSGNTIYF
>TRBV5-1|TRBJ2-7|TRBD2
CASSGGTSGSHYEQYF
>TRBV6-5|TRBJ2-2|NA
CASSYYGAGELFF
>TRBV19|TRBJ2-3|TRBD2
CASRREAGPDTQYF
>TRBV6-1|TRBJ1-4|TRBD1
CASRERDRANEKLFF
>TRBV7-2|TRBJ2-5|NA
CASSLARGNSLDFKETQYF
>TRBV9|TRBJ1-2|TRBD1
CASSQGGGDGYTF
>TRBV9|TRBJ1-1|NA
CASSVGGAGTEAFF
>TRBV5-1|TRBJ1-2|TRBD1
CASSTEPQGANYGYTF
>TRBV28|TRBJ1-3|NA
CASSPPKGTGNTIYF
>TRBV7-7|TRBJ2-5|TRBD2
CASSRGLAGLGETQYF
>TRBV11-2|TRBJ1-4|NA
CASSLREDSKLFF
>TRBV5-1|TRBJ2-3|NA
CASSIEEGSTDTQYF
>TRBV18|TRBJ1-1|NA
CASSGTAPEAFF
>TRBV30|TRBJ2-7|NA
CAWSLKTVSSYEQYF
>TRBV10-1|TRBJ2-3|NA
CASGTGTSTDTQYF
>TRBV4-2|TRBJ2-7|TRBD1
CASSQDRGYEQYF
>TRBV18|TRBJ2-5|NA
CASSPTGTQETQYF
>TRBV2|TRBJ2-7|NA
CASSFRDTLNYEQYF
>TRBV7-3|TRBJ2-1|TRBD1
CASSLNRGEQFF
>TRBV7-6|TRBJ2-3|NA
CASSLGLSTDTQYF
>TRBV5-1|TRBJ2-3|NA
CASTLRGASTDTQYF
>TRBV11-2|TRBJ2-7|TRBD2
CASSFFGGRAGEQYF
>TRBV23-1|TRBJ2-7|TRBD2
CASSQSARGGRGEQYF
>TRBV10-1|TRBJ2-7|TRBD2
CASRRGLAVLYEQYF
>TRBV4-2|TRBJ2-7|TRBD1
CASSPVATGSGEQYF